These 19 T cell receptor beta chains share one sample of origin, sequenced in a study of Ad26.COV2.S vaccination and SARS-CoV-2 variants. The table came from immunoSEQ multiplex PCR; TCRdb's copy has only in-frame clones and leaves some out. Of some 350,000 clones detected, approximately 90% appear once; the ten largest clones hold around 4%. The material sequenced was peripheral blood, taken after recovery from COVID-19. These receptors were obtained from a human donor who had recovered from COVID-19.

J is TRBJ2-7 and V is TRBV7-2; possible D gene TRBD2, 5 bases. Germline V gives CDR1 SGHTA, CDR2 FQGNSA. CDR3 length equals 12 residues. Trimming removed 4 bases from V and 3 bases from J, with 7 bases in between. The DNA of the CDR3 is TGTGCCAGCAGCTCCGGGGTCTACGAGCAGTACTTC. Encoded protein: CASSSGVYEQYF.

CDR3 sequence (DNA): TGTGCCAGCAGTTACTCTATCAAAGAAGTCGACTACGAGCAGTACTTC. This translates into CASSYSIKEVDYEQYF. V and J are TRBV6-2 or TRBV6-3 and TRBJ2-7; D call uncertain. Germline V gene sequence: CDR1 MNHEY, CDR2 SVGEGT. V was pared by 0 bases and J by 3 bases, with 15 bases between. This CDR3 spans 16 amino acids.

The chain uses TRBV19 and TRBJ2-5; D unresolved. Trimming stripped 3 bases from V and 5 bases from J, with 7 bases between. Per germline, CDR1 LNHDA and CDR2 SQIVND (reference sequence). CDR3 length: 12 amino acids. The CDR3 sequence: CASSIHGETQYF. For the CDR3, the DNA is TGTGCCAGTAGTATCCACGGTGAGACCCAGTACTTC.

The V call is TRBV11-2, the J call TRBJ2-1; perhaps TRBD1 as D (6 bases). Germline assignment: CDR1 SGHAT and CDR2 FQNNGV. V was shortened by 5 bases and J by 6 bases, with 17 bases between the two germline ends. The CDR3 totals 15 residues. This CDR3 is CASSVQGSGSNEQFF. CDR3 nucleotides: TGTGCCAGCAGCGTACAGGGTAGTGGCTCCAATGAGCAGTTCTTC.

The V gene is TRBV6-2 or TRBV6-3, the J gene TRBJ1-5; weak D call: TRBD1 (5 bases). The length of the CDR3 is 15 residues. Germline V gene sequence: CDR1 MNHEY, CDR2 SVGEGT. V was shortened by 6 bases and J by 1 base, with 13 bases between the two germline ends. The DNA of the CDR3 is TGTGCCAGCAGCTTAGGGGAGAGCAGCAATCAGCCCCAGCATTTT. The encoded protein is CASSLGESSNQPQHF.

The gene calls are TRBV4-3 and TRBJ1-1, with D possibly matching TRBD1 (5 bases). Germline values: CDR1 LGHNA, CDR2 YSLEER. Between the trimmed V and J ends, which lost 1 base and 7 bases, there was a span of 13 bases. The CDR3 spans 14 residues. CDR3 in DNA: TGCGCCAGCAGCCAAGTGGGGCAACAACTTGAAGCTTTCTTT. Protein product: CASSQVGQQLEAFF.

The chain has TRBV7-3 and TRBJ2-3; D call uncertain. Germline-derived CDR1 and CDR2 are SGHTA and FQGTGA. Trimming pared 5 bases from V and 2 bases from J, leaving 14 bases between. The CDR3 has 15 amino acids. CDR3 in DNA: TGTGCCAGCAGCCCTGGTCTCCATTACACAGATACGCAGTATTTT. It encodes CASSPGLHYTDTQYF.

In this sample, this clone turned up a few times. The V and J genes are TRBV2 and TRBJ1-6, with a weak D call TRBD1 (5 bases). Trimming took 6 bases from V and 8 from J, leaving 14 bases between them. CDR1 is SNHLY and CDR2 is FYNNEI in the germline V gene. This CDR3 region has 14 residues. The CDR3 is CASSRDEKYSPLHF. For the CDR3, the DNA is TGTGCCAGCAGCCGGGACGAAAAGTATTCACCCCTCCACTTT.

The CDR3 sequence: CASSQEGSAGAKQETQYF. CDR3 nucleotide sequence: TGTGCCAGCAGCCAAGAAGGTTCAGCGGGGGCCAAACAAGAGACCCAGTACTTC. The chain is built from TRBV3-1 (or the pseudogene TRBV3-2) and TRBJ2-5; TRBD2 agrees at 8 bases. Per germline, CDR1 LGHDT and CDR2 YNNKEL (reference sequence). Germline trimming cut 0 bases from V and 2 bases from J; bases unmatched to any gene: 11. The CDR3 has 18 residues.

V and J are TRBV18 and TRBJ2-3; possibly TRBD1 for D (7 bases). Germline CDR1 and CDR2: KGHSH and LQKENI. The CDR3 spans 15 residues. V was trimmed by 2 bases and J by 6 bases, leaving 15 bases between them. CDR3 in DNA: TGTGCCAGCTCACCAATCCCCAGGGGGGAGGATACGCAGTATTTT. This codes for CASSPIPRGEDTQYF.

The V call is TRBV6-1, the J call TRBJ2-3; 7 bases align to TRBD1. The V gene's germline CDR1 is MNHNS and CDR2 SASEGT. The CDR3 is 15 residues long. V was pared by 5 bases and J by 3 bases, with 8 bases of the junction left unmatched. The CDR3 region has the DNA TGTGCCAGCAGTCCTTGGACAGGTGTAACAGATACGCAGTATTTT. Protein: CASSPWTGVTDTQYF.

This chain links TRBV3-1 (or the pseudogene TRBV3-2) with TRBJ2-1, with D uncertain. The CDR3 contains 14 residues. Deletions cut 5 bases from V and 3 bases from J, with 11 bases between. Germline CDR1 and CDR2: LGHDT and YNNKEL (reference sequence). In DNA form, the CDR3 reads TGTGCCAGCAGCAAAACCCGAGGCTACAATGAGCAGTTCTTC. It codes for CASSKTRGYNEQFF.

The chain links TRBV9 to TRBJ1-3; TRBD1 is a possible D gene (6 bases). The ends were cut back, 3 bases at V and 2 bases at J, with 6 bases in the middle. The germline gives CDR1 SGDLS, CDR2 YYNGEE. This CDR3 is 13 amino acids long. CDR3 amino acids: CASSGQAGNTIYF. Written as DNA, the CDR3 is TGTGCCAGCAGCGGACAGGCTGGAAACACCATATATTTT.

This clone was detected once. The chain recombines TRBV3-1 (or the pseudogene TRBV3-2) with TRBJ2-1; D assignment may be TRBD1 or TRBD2 (5 bases each). The CDR3 is 16 amino acids. The V gene's germline CDR1 is LGHDT and CDR2 YNNKEL (reference sequence). V gave up 4 bases and J gave up 4 bases, with 17 bases separating them. The CDR3: CASSPPGFWGYNEQFF. For the CDR3, the DNA is TGTGCCAGCAGCCCACCGGGATTTTGGGGGTACAATGAGCAGTTCTTC.

The V and J genes are TRBV10-2 and TRBJ2-1, with D tentatively TRBD1 or TRBD2 (5 bases each). The CDR3 is 13 amino acids. The V gene's germline CDR1 is WSHSY and CDR2 SAAADI. V lost 7 bases and J lost 8, with 15 bases in between. DNA of the CDR3: TGCGCCAGCACGGGGCTGATGTTCTATGAGCAGTTCTTC. This encodes CASTGLMFYEQFF.

This chain connects TRBV25-1 to TRBJ2-2; either TRBD1 or TRBD2 may fit D (6 bases each). The V and J ends lost 5 bases and 14 bases respectively, with 15 bases between them. The CDR3 is 12 amino acids. CDR1 MGHDK and CDR2 SYGVNS come from the germline V gene. The CDR3 DNA follows: TGTGCCAGCAGTACCGGAGGGGGGTTACTGTTTTTT. Residues: CASSTGGGLLFF.

CDR3 in DNA: TGCGCCAGCAGCCTCGGGACAGTGATCACAGATACGCAGTATTTT. Translating gives CASSLGTVITDTQYF. The chain links TRBV5-1 to TRBJ2-3; 7 bases map to TRBD1. V gave up 4 bases and J gave up 2 bases; unmatched junction bases: 7. From germline, CDR1 is SGHRS and CDR2 YFSETQ. The CDR3 has 15 amino acids.

The chain joins TRBV3-1 (or the pseudogene TRBV3-2) to TRBJ1-2; tentative D call: TRBD1 (6 bases). Trimming shortened V by 4 bases and J by 8 bases, and 11 bases separated the two germline ends. Germline values: CDR1 LGHDT, CDR2 YNNKEL (reference sequence). There are 12 residues in the CDR3. DNA of the CDR3: TGTGCCAGCAGCCGCTCAGGGGACGGCTACACCTTC. Residues: CASSRSGDGYTF.

This clone was found once. The rearrangement links TRBV5-6 to TRBJ2-1; 10 nucleotides align to TRBD2. The germline V gene encodes CDR1 SGHDT and CDR2 YYEEEE. The junction had 5 bases not matched to a gene; V was cut back by 2 bases and J by 0 bases. The CDR3 consists of 17 residues. The chain's CDR3 is CASSFIRLAGSYNEQFF. The CDR3 nucleotides read TGTGCCAGCAGCTTTATTCGACTAGCGGGCTCCTACAATGAGCAGTTCTTC.